This T cell receptor (beta chain) is drawn from a study of T cell changes during pregnancy in multiple sclerosis. V shed 0 bases and J shed 0 bases, with 3 bases lying between them. The CDR3 consists of 13 residues. From germline, CDR1 is MNHEY and CDR2 SMNVEV (reference sequence). The data were produced by immunoSEQ multiplex PCR, yet TCRdb's version contains in-frame clones alone and is incomplete. Here the sample spans about 72,000 clones, roughly 91% being singletons. This chain links TRBV27 with TRBJ2-7; D is uncertain. The sequence derives from a female donor in good health, enrolled as a control in a pregnancy study. The sample was peripheral blood, taken in the third trimester of pregnancy. The CDR3 DNA follows: TGTGCCAGCAGTTTATCCTACTCCTACGAGCAGTACTTC. This translates into CASSLSYSYEQYF.